The present TCR beta chain was sequenced within a study of shared clonotypes between healthy human individuals. As for the study in general: CD8 memory received one plate per donor, CD8 naive two, CD4 memory three and CD4 naive three. Overall study results and limits: In four donors, around 4.5% of naive CD4 clonotypes appeared in common. It was expected that sequencing depth would affect clonotype sharing among donors.

Naive CD8 isolation took CD45RO-negative cells positively selected for CCR7 and excluded terminally differentiated effector memory CD45RA+ cells. About this clone itself: Its antigen is not identified.

Each sorted subset replicate got 200 ng genomic DNA, roughly 33,000 genomes. Repertoires were generated with immunoSEQ multiplex PCR, while TCRdb's copy carries only in-frame clones and drops some. This table has about 820,000 clones, 85% to 95% appearing once. The sequence came from a young man in good health. Sample: naive CD8+ T cells sorted from blood.

The CDR3 DNA sequence: TGTGCCAGCAGCTCTCTAGCGGAAGGGTCGAATGAGCAGTTCTTC. Residues: CASSSLAEGSNEQFF. This chain links TRBV13 with TRBJ2-1; 7 bases map to TRBD2. Trimming at V came to 4 bases and at J to 7 bases, leaving 10 bases not matched to a gene. This CDR3 region has 15 residues. Germline V gene data show CDR1 as PRHDT and CDR2 as FYEKMQ (reference sequence).